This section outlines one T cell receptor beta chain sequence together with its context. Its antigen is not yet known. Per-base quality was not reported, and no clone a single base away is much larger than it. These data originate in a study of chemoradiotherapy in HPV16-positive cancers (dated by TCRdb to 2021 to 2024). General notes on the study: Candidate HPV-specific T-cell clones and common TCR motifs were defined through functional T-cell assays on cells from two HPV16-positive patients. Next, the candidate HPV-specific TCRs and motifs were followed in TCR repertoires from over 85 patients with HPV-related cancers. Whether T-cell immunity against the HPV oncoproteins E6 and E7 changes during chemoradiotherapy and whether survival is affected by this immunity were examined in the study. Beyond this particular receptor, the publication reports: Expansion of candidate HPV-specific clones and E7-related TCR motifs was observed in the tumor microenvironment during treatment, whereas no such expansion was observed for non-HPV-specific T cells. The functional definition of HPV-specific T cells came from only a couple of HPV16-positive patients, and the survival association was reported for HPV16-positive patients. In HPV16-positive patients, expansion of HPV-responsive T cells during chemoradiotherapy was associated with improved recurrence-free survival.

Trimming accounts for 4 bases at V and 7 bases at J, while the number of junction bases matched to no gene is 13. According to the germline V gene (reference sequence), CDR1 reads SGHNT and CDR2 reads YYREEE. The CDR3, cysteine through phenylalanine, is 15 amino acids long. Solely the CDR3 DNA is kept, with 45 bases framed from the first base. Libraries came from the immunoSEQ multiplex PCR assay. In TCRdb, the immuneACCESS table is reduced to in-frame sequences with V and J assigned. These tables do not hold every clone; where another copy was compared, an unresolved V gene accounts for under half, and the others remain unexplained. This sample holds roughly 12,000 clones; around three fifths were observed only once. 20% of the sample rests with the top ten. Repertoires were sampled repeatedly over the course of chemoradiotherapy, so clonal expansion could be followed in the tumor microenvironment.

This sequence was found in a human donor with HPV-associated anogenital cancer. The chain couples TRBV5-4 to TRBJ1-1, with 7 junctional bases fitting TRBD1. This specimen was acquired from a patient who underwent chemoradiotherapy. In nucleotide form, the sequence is TGTGCCAGCAGCCAAAAGACAGGGTTAGTCGGTGAAGCTTTCTTT. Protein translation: CASSQKTGLVGEAFF.